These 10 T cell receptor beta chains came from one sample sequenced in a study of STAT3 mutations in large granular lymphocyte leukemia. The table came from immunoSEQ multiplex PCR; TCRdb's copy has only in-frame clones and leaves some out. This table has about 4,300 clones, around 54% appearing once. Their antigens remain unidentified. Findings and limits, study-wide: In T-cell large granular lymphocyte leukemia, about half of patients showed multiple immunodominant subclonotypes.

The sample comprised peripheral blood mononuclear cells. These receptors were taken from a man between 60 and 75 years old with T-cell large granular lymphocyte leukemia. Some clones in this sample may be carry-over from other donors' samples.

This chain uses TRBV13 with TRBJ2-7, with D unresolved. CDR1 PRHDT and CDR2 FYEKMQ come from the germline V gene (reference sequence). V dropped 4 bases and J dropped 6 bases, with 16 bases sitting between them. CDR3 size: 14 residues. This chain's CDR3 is CASSSAAVRSEQYV. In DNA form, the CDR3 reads TGTGCCAGCAGCTCAGCAGCAGTCAGGAGCGAGCAGTACGTC.

The CDR3 bases are TGTGCCAGCAGACTAGGTGGGGCCGCCACACGCGATGGCTACACCTTC. Encoded protein: CASRLGGAATRDGYTF. The V call is TRBV7-9, the J call TRBJ1-2, with D possibly being TRBD1 (5 bases). This CDR3 has 16 residues. Trimming shortened V by 6 bases and J by 6 bases, and 23 bases separated the two germline ends. Looked up from germline, CDR1 is SEHNR and CDR2 is FQNEAQ (reference sequence).

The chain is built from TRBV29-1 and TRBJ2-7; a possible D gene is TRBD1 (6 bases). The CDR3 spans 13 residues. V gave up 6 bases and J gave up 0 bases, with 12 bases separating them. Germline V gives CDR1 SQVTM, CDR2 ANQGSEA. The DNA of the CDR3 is TGCAGCGTCTCACAGGGTAGCTCCTACGAGCAGTACTTC. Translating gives CSVSQGSSYEQYF.

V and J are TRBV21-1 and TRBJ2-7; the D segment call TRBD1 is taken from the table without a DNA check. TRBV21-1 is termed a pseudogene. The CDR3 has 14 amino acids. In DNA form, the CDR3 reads TGTGCCAGCAGCCCGCGACAGGGGGACTACGAGCAGTACGTC. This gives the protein CASSPRQGDYEQYV.

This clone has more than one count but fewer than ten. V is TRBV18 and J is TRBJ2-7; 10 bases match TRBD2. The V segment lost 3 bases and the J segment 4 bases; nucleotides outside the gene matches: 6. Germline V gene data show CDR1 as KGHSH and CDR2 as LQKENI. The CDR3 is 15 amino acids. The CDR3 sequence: CASSPSSSGGYEQYF. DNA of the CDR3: TGTGCCAGCTCACCGTCTTCTAGCGGGGGTTACGAGCAGTACTTC.

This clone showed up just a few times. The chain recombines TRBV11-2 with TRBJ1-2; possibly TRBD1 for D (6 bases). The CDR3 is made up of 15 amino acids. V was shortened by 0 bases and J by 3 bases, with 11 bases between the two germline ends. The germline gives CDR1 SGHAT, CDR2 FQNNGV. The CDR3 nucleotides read TGTGCCAGCAGCTTAGATCAGGACAGATACTATGGCTACACCTTC. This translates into CASSLDQDRYYGYTF. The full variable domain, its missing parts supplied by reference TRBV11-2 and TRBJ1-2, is EAGVAQSPRYKIIEKRQSVAFWCNPISGHATLYWYQQILGQGPKLLIQFQNNGVVDDSQLPKDRFSAERLKGVDSTLKIQPAKLEDSAVYLCASSLDQDRYYGYTFGSGTRLTVV.

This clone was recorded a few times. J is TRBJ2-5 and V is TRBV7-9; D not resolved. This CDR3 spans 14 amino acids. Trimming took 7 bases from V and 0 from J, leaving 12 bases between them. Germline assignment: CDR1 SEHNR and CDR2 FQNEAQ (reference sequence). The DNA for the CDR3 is TGTGCCAGCACCCTCTCGGCTCACCAAGAGACCCAGTACTTC. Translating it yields CASTLSAHQETQYF.

The DNA of the CDR3 is TGTGCCAGCGGCGAGGTTCGGGGAGATAACTATGGCTACACCTTC. It encodes CASGEVRGDNYGYTF. This chain uses TRBV7-9 with TRBJ1-2, with D hard to call. The germline gives CDR1 SEHNR, CDR2 FQNEAQ (reference sequence). V lost 8 bases, J lost 1 base, and 17 bases lay in between. The CDR3 spans 15 residues. The whole variable domain, remainder taken from reference TRBV7-9 and TRBJ1-2, is DTGVSQNPRHKITKRGQNVTFRCDPISEHNRLYWYRQTLGQGPEFLTYFQNEAQLEKSRLLSDRFSAERPKGSFSTLEIQRTEQGDSAMYLCASGEVRGDNYGYTFGSGTRLTVV.

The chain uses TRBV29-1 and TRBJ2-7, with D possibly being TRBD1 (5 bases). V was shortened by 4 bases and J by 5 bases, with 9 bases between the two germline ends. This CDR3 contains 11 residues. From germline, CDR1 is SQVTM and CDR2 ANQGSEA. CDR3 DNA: TGCAGCGTTGGTCAGGGCAACGAGCAGTACTTC. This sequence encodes CSVGQGNEQYF.

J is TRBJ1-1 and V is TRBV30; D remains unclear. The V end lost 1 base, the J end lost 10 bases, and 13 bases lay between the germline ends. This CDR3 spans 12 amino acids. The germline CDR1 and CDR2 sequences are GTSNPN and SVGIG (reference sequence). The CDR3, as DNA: TGTGCCTGGAGTGAGCTTACGAGAGGAGCTTTCTTT. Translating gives CAWSELTRGAFF. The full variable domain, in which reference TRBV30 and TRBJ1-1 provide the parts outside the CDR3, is SQTIHQWPATLVQPVGSPLSLECTVEGTSNPNLYWYRQAAGRGLQLLFYSVGIGQISSEVPQNLSASRPQDRQFILSSKKLLLSDSGFYLCAWSELTRGAFFGQGTRLTVV.